This entry lists 13 T cell receptor beta chains sequenced from one sample in a study of T cell changes during pregnancy in multiple sclerosis. Repertoires were generated with immunoSEQ multiplex PCR, while TCRdb's copy carries only in-frame clones and drops some. This sample has roughly 100,000 clones; about nine tenths occur once, and the top ten carry over 0.6%. Specimen: peripheral blood, collected in the second trimester of pregnancy. The receptors shown here come from a female donor in good health, enrolled as a control in a pregnancy study.

The rearrangement uses TRBV25-1 and TRBJ2-7, with 10 nucleotides matching TRBD1. In germline, CDR1 is MGHDK, CDR2 SYGVNS. After removal of 1 base from V and 6 bases from J, the junction contained 3 bases not matched to a gene. The CDR3 has 14 amino acids. This CDR3 reads CASSEWDRGGEQYF. In DNA form, the CDR3 reads TGTGCCAGCAGTGAATGGGACAGGGGCGGCGAGCAGTACTTC.

J is TRBJ1-2 and V is TRBV28; 7 bases map to TRBD1. Germline V CDR1 and CDR2: MDHEN, SYDVKM. This CDR3 region has 15 residues. V gave up 5 bases and J gave up 8 bases; unmatched junction bases: 14. CDR3 coding DNA: TGTGCCAGCAGTCTCTACTCAGGGGGTAATATAGGCTACACCTTC. Its protein is CASSLYSGGNIGYTF.

Only one count was recorded for this clone. The J gene is TRBJ1-5, the V gene TRBV28; TRBD1 matches 8 bases. Germline trimming cut 3 bases from V and 3 bases from J; bases unmatched to any gene: 4. The CDR3 spans 15 residues. Germline V gene lookup returns CDR1 MDHEN and CDR2 SYDVKM. CDR3 sequence reads: CASSFGQGNNQPQHF. CDR3 DNA: TGTGCCAGCAGTTTTGGACAGGGCAACAATCAGCCCCAGCATTTT.

The V and J genes are TRBV7-2 and TRBJ1-2; TRBD1 aligns across 8 bases. Trimming took 0 bases from V and 11 from J; bases not matched to a gene: 8. The CDR3 runs to 14 residues. The germline V gene encodes CDR1 SGHTA and CDR2 FQGNSA. This CDR3 reads CASSLATRGRGYTF. The CDR3 region has the DNA TGTGCCAGCAGCTTAGCGACCAGGGGGCGCGGGTACACCTTC. Full variable domain (missing parts from reference TRBV7-2 and TRBJ1-2): GAGVSQSPSNKVTEKGKDVELRCDPISGHTALYWYRQSLGQGLEFLIYFQGNSAPDKSGLPSDRFSAERTGGSVSTLTIQRTQQEDSAVYLCASSLATRGRGYTFGSGTRLTVV.

The chain is built from TRBV6-1 and TRBJ2-5, with 7 bases matching TRBD2. Germline lookup yields CDR1 MNHNS and CDR2 SASEGT. J was trimmed by 5 bases and V by 7 bases; bases with no gene match: 7. This CDR3 has 13 amino acids. CDR3 in amino acids: CASIRIAGETQYF. The CDR3 DNA sequence: TGTGCCAGCATTCGGATAGCGGGCGAGACCCAGTACTTC.

The chain joins TRBV10-2 to TRBJ1-2, with TRBD1 as a possible D gene (6 bases). The CDR3 is made up of 15 amino acids. CDR1 and CDR2 from the germline V gene are WSHSY and SAAADI. Trimming stripped 0 bases from V and 2 bases from J, with 10 bases between. CDR3 protein: CASSESGGRNYGYTF. The CDR3 region has the DNA TGCGCCAGCAGTGAGTCTGGGGGCCGAAACTATGGCTACACCTTC.

The rearrangement links TRBV7-2 to TRBJ2-5; D is undetermined. Germline CDR1 reads SGHTA; CDR2 reads FQGNSA. The CDR3 length is 15 residues. V was cut by 1 base and J by 5 bases, with 14 bases left in between. The CDR3 region has the DNA TGTGCCAGCAGCTTAGGACTTTCCTACGGGGAGACCCAGTACTTC. Translation gives CASSLGLSYGETQYF.

The chain carries TRBV5-4 and TRBJ1-4; maybe TRBD1 (6 bases). The CDR3 runs to 15 residues. Trimming removed 2 bases at V and 6 bases at J, with 14 bases between. CDR1 is SGHNT and CDR2 is YYREEE in the germline V gene (reference sequence). DNA of the CDR3: TGTGCCAGCAGCTTAGGGGGAACAACACATGAAAAACTGTTTTTT. Translating gives CASSLGGTTHEKLFF.

The chain is built from TRBV6-1 and TRBJ1-1; D gene unclear. Trimming pared 3 bases from V and 1 base from J, leaving 9 bases between. Germline V gives CDR1 MNHNS, CDR2 SASEGT. The CDR3 runs 14 residues. The CDR3 nucleotides read TGTGCCAGCAGTGATGGAGCGGGGAACACTGAAGCTTTCTTT. As protein: CASSDGAGNTEAFF.

This clone was found once. V and J are TRBV28 and TRBJ2-7; D is possibly TRBD2 (5 bases). Trimming stripped 4 bases from V and 7 bases from J, with 8 bases between. The CDR3 has 11 amino acids. Germline CDR1 and CDR2: MDHEN and SYDVKM. The CDR3 DNA follows: TGTGCCAGCAGTTCCTCGGGGGAGCAGTACTTC. Amino acids: CASSSSGEQYF.

The CDR3 sequence: CASSERQGVDTGELFF. The DNA for the CDR3 is TGTGCCAGCAGCGAGAGACAGGGCGTGGACACCGGGGAGCTGTTTTTT. V usage is TRBV9 and J usage is TRBJ2-2; TRBD1 matches 7 bases. Germline-derived CDR1 and CDR2 are SGDLS and YYNGEE. The CDR3 is made up of 16 amino acids. The V gene end was trimmed by 3 bases and the J gene end by 3 bases; junction bases not matched to a gene: 8.

This clone has more than one count but fewer than ten. The chain combines TRBV7-9 with TRBJ1-1; tentatively, D is TRBD1 (5 bases). The V end lost 5 bases, the J end lost 6 bases, and 19 bases lay between the germline ends. There are 15 residues in the CDR3. In germline, CDR1 is SEHNR, CDR2 FQNEAQ (reference sequence). The CDR3 loop is CASSPLAGKGPEAFF. In nucleotides, the CDR3 is TGTGCCAGCAGCCCCCTGGCAGGGAAGGGGCCTGAAGCTTTCTTT.

This rearrangement joins TRBV7-2 to TRBJ2-3; 8 bases match TRBD2. The CDR3 runs to 17 residues. The V gene end was trimmed by 1 base and the J gene end by 1 base; junction bases not matched to a gene: 7. Germline assignment: CDR1 SGHTA and CDR2 FQGNSA. CDR3 region: CASSLGLLAARTDTQYF. In nucleotides, the CDR3 is TGTGCCAGCAGCTTAGGGTTACTAGCGGCCCGCACAGATACGCAGTATTTT. The full variable domain, its missing parts supplied by reference TRBV7-2 and TRBJ2-3, is GAGVSQSPSNKVTEKGKDVELRCDPISGHTALYWYRQSLGQGLEFLIYFQGNSAPDKSGLPSDRFSAERTGGSVSTLTIQRTQQEDSAVYLCASSLGLLAARTDTQYFGPGTRLTVL.